The TCR beta chain described here comes from a study of cytomegalovirus exposure and HLA in healthy donors. The donors were members of the validation cohort, which comprised about 120 subjects and was separate from the first cohort of more than 500 subjects. About this clone itself: Its antigen is undetermined.

Sequencing used immunoSEQ multiplex PCR; TCRdb keeps in-frame clones, though not all of them. The sample yields some 250,000 clones, roughly 87% seen once. Notes on the study in general: Many donors shared some public TCRs, even though most TCR sequences were rare. Reported performance of the classifier showed diagnosis of cytomegalovirus status with high specificity and sensitivity. CMV antigen specificity was confirmed in vitro for a few CMV-associated chains.

The clonotype comes from a woman in her twenties or thirties in good health and CMV-seronegative. The sample was PBMCs.

CDR3 nucleotides: TGTGCCAGCAGCTTAGGTTCCGCTCAGTGGACAGATACGCAGTATTTT. It codes for CASSLGSAQWTDTQYF. The chain employs TRBV7-6 and TRBJ2-3, with no clear D. The CDR3 contains 16 residues. V was pared by 1 base and J by 3 bases, with 14 bases between. Germline CDR1 and CDR2: SGHVS and FNYEAQ.